The TCR beta chain described here comes from a study of T cell repertoires and HLA-DP antigens. Study findings and constraints: Sorted CD137+ clonality was 0.35 to 0.45 for both alloantigens, versus roughly 0.04 pre-culture. Against one allele, clones undetected before culture averaged approximately 39%; against the other, 50% to 60%.

With regard to this clone: The target antigen is unknown.

Deep-resolution sequencing targeted under 250,000 T cell genomes in pre-culture CD4+ samples. Clones were sequenced by immunoSEQ multiplex PCR, and TCRdb holds only the in-frame ones, with some missing. This sample has about 89,000 clones; roughly 86% occur once, and the top ten carry about 1.5%. The sample was CD4+ T cells from PBMCs. The receptor was derived from a man between 50 and 59 years old in good health and CMV-seronegative.

CDR3 protein: CASSSPGQGTDTQYF. The CDR3 DNA follows: TGTGCCAGCAGTTCTCCGGGACAGGGCACAGATACGCAGTATTTT. This chain connects TRBV28 to TRBJ2-3; TRBD1 matches 8 bases. CDR3 length equals 15 residues. J was trimmed by 1 base and V by 4 bases; bases with no gene match: 4. The germline V gene has CDR1 MDHEN and CDR2 SYDVKM.